This T cell receptor beta chain was obtained from a study of T-cell reconstitution after alpha-beta-depleted transplantation in children. This clonotype was counted a few times. The target antigen is unknown. V lost 5 bases, J lost 7 bases, and 8 bases stayed unmatched. Germline V gene lookup returns CDR1 LGHDT and CDR2 YNNKEL (reference sequence). The CDR3 is made up of 15 amino acids. Study-wide points: When one year had passed after transplant, most T-cell counts and diversity came from newly produced T cells. The study reportedly traced alpha-beta T cells about two months after transplant to several hundred expanded graft clones.

A library of TCRbeta sequences, prepared with unique molecular identifiers, was generated. MiXCR, run by TCRdb on the PCR reads, gives a single entry per CDR3 protein. The sample has approximately 150,000 distinct CDR3 sequences; 7.5% to 9% are singletons. The chain combines TRBV3-1 with TRBJ2-7, with 13 bases aligning to TRBD2. The sequences come from PBMCs, mostly from graft donor cells, collected 180 days after TCRalphabeta/CD19-depleted stem cell transplant. The receptor was isolated from a female patient aged 2-10 years who had a stem cell transplant for congenital amegakaryocytic thrombocytopenia, so the T cells may come from the graft donor. CDR3 DNA sequence: TGTGCCAGCAGCAAATCGGGACTAGCGGGACTGGAGCAGTACTTC. Translation gives CASSKSGLAGLEQYF.